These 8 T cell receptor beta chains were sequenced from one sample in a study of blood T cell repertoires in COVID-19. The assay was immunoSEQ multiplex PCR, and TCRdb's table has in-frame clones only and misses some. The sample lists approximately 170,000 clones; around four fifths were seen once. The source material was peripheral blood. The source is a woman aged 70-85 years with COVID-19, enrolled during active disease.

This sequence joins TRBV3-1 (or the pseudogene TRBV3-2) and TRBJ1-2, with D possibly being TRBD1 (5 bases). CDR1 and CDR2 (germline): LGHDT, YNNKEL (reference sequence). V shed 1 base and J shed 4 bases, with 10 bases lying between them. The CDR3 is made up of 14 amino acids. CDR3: CASSQATVIYGYTF. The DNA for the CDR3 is TGTGCCAGCAGCCAAGCGACAGTTATCTATGGCTACACCTTC.

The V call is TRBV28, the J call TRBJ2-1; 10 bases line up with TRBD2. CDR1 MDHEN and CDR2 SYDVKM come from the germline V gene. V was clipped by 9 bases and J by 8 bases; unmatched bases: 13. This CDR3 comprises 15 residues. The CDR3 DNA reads TGTGCCAGTTCAGATAGCGGGAGGTCCCTCCATGAGCAGTTCTTC. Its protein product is CASSDSGRSLHEQFF.

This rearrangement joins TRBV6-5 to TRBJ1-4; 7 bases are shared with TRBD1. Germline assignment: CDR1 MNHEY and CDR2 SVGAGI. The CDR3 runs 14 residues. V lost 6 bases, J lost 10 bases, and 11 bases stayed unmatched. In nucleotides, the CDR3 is TGTGCCAGCAGATCGGGACAGCTTACGGCAAAACTGTTTTTT. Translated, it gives CASRSGQLTAKLFF.

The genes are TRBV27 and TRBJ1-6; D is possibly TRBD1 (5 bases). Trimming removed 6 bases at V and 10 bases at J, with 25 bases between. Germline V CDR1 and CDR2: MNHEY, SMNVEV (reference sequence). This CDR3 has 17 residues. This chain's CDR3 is CASSQPFSSGMDSPLHF. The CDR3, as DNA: TGTGCCAGCAGCCAACCGTTTTCTTCAGGGATGGACTCACCCCTCCACTTT.

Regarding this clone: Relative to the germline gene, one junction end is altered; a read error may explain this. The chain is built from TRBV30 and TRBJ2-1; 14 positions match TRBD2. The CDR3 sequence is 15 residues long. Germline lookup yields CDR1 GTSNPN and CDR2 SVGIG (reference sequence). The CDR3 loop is CAWSVPGLAGELILF. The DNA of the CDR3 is TGTGCCTGGAGTGTCCCGGGACTAGCGGGGGAGCTTATCCTCTTC.

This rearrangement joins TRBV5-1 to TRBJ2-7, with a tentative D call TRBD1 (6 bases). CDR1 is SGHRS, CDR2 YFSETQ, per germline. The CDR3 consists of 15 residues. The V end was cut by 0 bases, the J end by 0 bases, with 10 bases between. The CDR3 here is CASSLGGRGSYEQYF. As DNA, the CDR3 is TGCGCCAGCAGCTTGGGGGGCAGGGGCTCCTACGAGCAGTACTTC.

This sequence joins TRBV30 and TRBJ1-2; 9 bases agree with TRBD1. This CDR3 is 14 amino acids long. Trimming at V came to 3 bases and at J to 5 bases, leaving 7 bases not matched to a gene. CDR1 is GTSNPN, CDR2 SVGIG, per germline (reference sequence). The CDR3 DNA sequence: TGTGCCTGGAGCTTAACAGGGGGCATATATGGCTACACCTTC. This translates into CAWSLTGGIYGYTF.

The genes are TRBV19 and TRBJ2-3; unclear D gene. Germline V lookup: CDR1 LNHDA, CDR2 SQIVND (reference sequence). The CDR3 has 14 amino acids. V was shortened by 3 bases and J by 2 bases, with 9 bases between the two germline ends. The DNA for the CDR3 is TGTGCCAGTAGTATTACAATCCACACAGATACGCAGTATTTT. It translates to CASSITIHTDTQYF.